Below are 25 T cell receptor beta chains sequenced from a single sample in a study of T-cell memory formation after mild COVID-19. Each CDR3 protein gets one entry after TCRdb re-called the 5' RACE reads with MiXCR. The sample yields about 410,000 distinct CDR3 sequences, 20% to 30% seen once. Sequenced: PBMCs or a T cell subset sorted from them (not recorded which). The receptors here all came from an adult woman who had mild COVID-19 (a few samples of this study predate the infection). Cell type and time point are not known.

This chain links TRBV24-1 with TRBJ1-5; maybe TRBD1 (6 bases). The V end lost 3 bases, the J end lost 5 bases, and 10 bases lay between the germline ends. Germline V lookup: CDR1 KGHDR, CDR2 SFDVKD. This CDR3 is 14 amino acids long. This CDR3 is CATSDRTGYQPQHF. DNA for the CDR3: TGTGCCACCAGTGATAGAACAGGGTATCAGCCCCAGCATTTT.

This chain connects TRBV20-1 to TRBJ1-2; 10 bases align to TRBD1. Germline CDR1 is DFQATT and CDR2 is SNEGSKA (reference sequence). V shed 6 bases and J 4 bases; nucleotides not matched to a gene: 11. This CDR3 contains 15 residues. This CDR3 is CSANTDRGRVYGYTF. CDR3 sequence (DNA): TGCAGTGCAAACACCGACAGGGGGCGCGTCTATGGCTACACCTTC.

The chain employs TRBV4-3 and TRBJ1-1, with a possible D match to TRBD1 (5 bases). The V end lost 4 bases, the J end lost 1 base, and 22 bases lay between the germline ends. Germline-derived CDR1 and CDR2 are LGHNA and YSLEER. The CDR3 covers 18 residues. CDR3 amino acids: CASSLVLGLGRRNTEAFF. CDR3 sequence (DNA): TGCGCCAGCAGCCTCGTATTGGGGTTGGGACGGAGGAACACTGAAGCTTTCTTT.

This clonotype was observed a handful of times. The CDR3 here is CASSLNRVQETQYF. DNA for the CDR3: TGTGCCAGCAGCCTGAACAGGGTGCAAGAGACCCAGTACTTC. This chain uses TRBV9 with TRBJ2-5, with a weak D call TRBD1 (6 bases). The length of the CDR3 is 14 residues. Germline-derived CDR1 and CDR2 are SGDLS and YYNGEE. V lost 4 bases and J 2 bases, leaving 12 bases between the germline ends.

This chain connects TRBV20-1 to TRBJ2-5, with 7 positions matching TRBD2. CDR3 length: 14 amino acids. J gave up 3 bases and V 6 bases, and 10 bases lay outside the gene matches. Germline V gene sequence: CDR1 DFQATT, CDR2 SNEGSKA (reference sequence). The CDR3 DNA sequence: TGCAGTGCCCACCTCCCTAGCGGCAAAGAGACCCAGTACTTC. It codes for CSAHLPSGKETQYF.

This sequence joins TRBV5-2 and TRBJ2-1; the table calls TRBD2, which could not be checked here. TRBV5-2 is recorded as a pseudogene. This CDR3 is 15 amino acids long. The CDR3 sequence is CASTLEGGGRNEQFF. The CDR3 DNA follows: TGTGCCAGCACCCTGGAAGGCGGGGGGAGGAATGAGCAGTTCTTC.

This clonotype was seen repeatedly, ten times or more. The rearrangement uses TRBV18 and TRBJ2-1, with 9 bases fitting TRBD2. The CDR3 loop spans 16 amino acids. Unmatched junction bases numbered 6, after V lost 2 bases and J lost 4 bases. Per the germline V gene, CDR1 is KGHSH and CDR2 is LQKENI. CDR3 loop: CASSPLKSGGYNEQFF. In DNA form, the CDR3 reads TGTGCCAGCTCACCATTAAAGAGCGGGGGGTACAATGAGCAGTTCTTC.

This clonotype was recorded a few times. The rearrangement links TRBV19 to TRBJ2-7; D possibly matches TRBD1 or TRBD2 (5 bases each). This CDR3 region has 13 residues. Per germline, CDR1 LNHDA and CDR2 SQIVND (reference sequence). V was cut by 6 bases and J by 0 bases, with 9 bases left in between. For the CDR3, the DNA is TGTGCCAGTAGCGGGGCGATCTCCTACGAGCAGTACTTC. Protein product: CASSGAISYEQYF.

The chain has TRBV29-1 and TRBJ2-7; D not resolved. V gave up 4 bases and J gave up 0 bases, with 10 bases separating them. CDR1 is SQVTM and CDR2 is ANQGSEA in the germline V gene. The CDR3 runs 13 residues. CDR3 residues: CSVGRHDSYEQYF. CDR3 in DNA: TGCAGCGTTGGCCGACACGACTCCTACGAGCAGTACTTC.

This clonotype showed up just a few times. The chain has TRBV5-8 and TRBJ2-3; 9 bases line up with TRBD1. This CDR3 region has 14 residues. The germline gives CDR1 SGHTS, CDR2 YDEGEE. V lost 4 bases, J lost 7 bases, and 7 bases stayed unmatched. CDR3 region: CASSVTGGANTQYF. The CDR3 DNA follows: TGTGCCAGCAGCGTGACAGGGGGGGCGAATACGCAGTATTTT. The entire variable domain, with the rest obtained from reference TRBV5-8 and TRBJ2-3, is as follows: EAGVTQSPTHLIKTRGQQATLRCSPISGHTSVYWYQQALGLGLQFLLWYDEGEERNRGNFPPRFSGRQFPNYSSELNVNALELEDSALYLCASSVTGGANTQYFGPGTRLTVL.

This clonotype was found a few times. The chain recombines TRBV5-1 with TRBJ2-7; D possibly matches TRBD1 or TRBD2 (5 bases each). Trimming cost V 4 bases and J 4 bases, with 15 bases left between them. Per germline, CDR1 SGHRS and CDR2 YFSETQ. This CDR3 comprises 14 residues. CDR3 loop: CASSPGTELYEQYF. CDR3 DNA: TGCGCCAGCAGCCCCGGGACGGAACTTTACGAGCAGTACTTC. The whole variable domain, remainder taken from reference TRBV5-1 and TRBJ2-7, is KAGVTQTPRYLIKTRGQQVTLSCSPISGHRSVSWYQQTPGQGLQFLFEYFSETQRNKGNFPGRFSGRQFSNSRSEMNVSTLELGDSALYLCASSPGTELYEQYFGPGTRLTVT.

The chain recombines TRBV9 with TRBJ1-2; D call uncertain. The CDR3 runs 14 residues. The germline gives CDR1 SGDLS, CDR2 YYNGEE. The V end was cut by 3 bases, the J end by 4 bases, with 13 bases between. CDR3 sequence (DNA): TGTGCCAGCAGCGCTTACTACGGTGGCTATGGCTACACCTTC. Amino acids: CASSAYYGGYGYTF.

The gene calls are TRBV7-6 and TRBJ2-1; TRBD2 matches at 13 bases. CDR3 length: 16 amino acids. V trimming: 5 bases; J trimming: 7 bases; junction bases outside the gene matches: 8. From germline, CDR1 is SGHVS and CDR2 FNYEAQ. The CDR3 spells CASSTSGLAGVNEQFF. CDR3 DNA: TGTGCCAGCAGCACCTCCGGACTAGCGGGAGTGAATGAGCAGTTCTTC.

This clonotype has a single count. The rearrangement links TRBV28 to TRBJ1-1; a possible D gene is TRBD1 (6 bases). This CDR3 comprises 15 residues. The V end was cut by 5 bases, the J end by 5 bases, with 18 bases between. Germline V gives CDR1 MDHEN, CDR2 SYDVKM. CDR3 DNA: TGTGCCAGCAGTCGGAGTACCCAGGGGAGGACTGAAGCTTTCTTT. Translation gives CASSRSTQGRTEAFF.

This chain connects TRBV5-1 to TRBJ2-2; D may be TRBD2 (6 bases). Trimming left V 4 bases short and J 0 bases short, with 10 bases between. This CDR3 has 15 residues. Germline CDR1 and CDR2: SGHRS and YFSETQ. The chain's CDR3 is CASSNGDSNTGELFF. Here the CDR3 DNA reads TGCGCCAGCAGCAACGGGGACTCGAACACCGGGGAGCTGTTTTTT.

This chain uses TRBV5-1 with TRBJ1-2, with TRBD1 as a possible D gene (6 bases). V gave up 0 bases and J gave up 8 bases, with 17 bases separating them. CDR1 is SGHRS and CDR2 is YFSETQ in the germline V gene. The CDR3 is made up of 15 amino acids. This CDR3 reads CASSLVPTGPGGYTF. The CDR3 DNA sequence: TGCGCCAGCAGCTTGGTGCCGACAGGACCTGGCGGCTACACCTTC. The full variable domain, its missing parts supplied by reference TRBV5-1 and TRBJ1-2, is KAGVTQTPRYLIKTRGQQVTLSCSPISGHRSVSWYQQTPGQGLQFLFEYFSETQRNKGNFPGRFSGRQFSNSRSEMNVSTLELGDSALYLCASSLVPTGPGGYTFGSGTRLTVV.

On this clonotype itself: The junction departs from germline at one end; a sequencing error may be responsible. CDR3 residues: CARSEALLAGGDYEQYF. The CDR3 bases are TGTGCCAGAAGTGAAGCTTTACTAGCGGGAGGTGACTACGAGCAGTACTTC. The J gene is TRBJ2-7, the V gene TRBV2; 12 bases map to TRBD2. The germline CDR1 and CDR2 sequences are SNHLY and FYNNEI. This CDR3 has 17 amino acids. Together with reference TRBV2 and TRBJ2-7, the CDR3 gives the full variable domain: EPEVTQTPSHQVTQMGQEVILRCVPISNHLYFYWYRQILGQKVEFLVSFYNNEISEKSEIFDDQFSVERPDGSNFTLKIRSTKLEDSAMYFCARSEALLAGGDYEQYFGPGTRLTVT.

This clonotype was observed at least ten times. The V call is TRBV7-6, the J call TRBJ2-7; 8 bases map to TRBD2. The V and J ends lost 7 bases and 5 bases, in that order; junction bases with no gene match: 13. The CDR3 contains 15 residues. CDR1 SGHVS and CDR2 FNYEAQ come from the germline V gene. The CDR3 reads CASTLSAGGRNEQYF. In nucleotides, the CDR3 is TGTGCCAGCACCCTATCTGCGGGCGGGAGGAACGAGCAGTACTTC.

This clonotype showed up many times. The chain joins TRBV5-5 to TRBJ2-2; perhaps TRBD2 as D (5 bases). CDR1 and CDR2 (germline): SGHKS, YYEKEE (reference sequence). There are 13 residues in the CDR3. V gave up 2 bases and J gave up 7 bases, with 9 bases separating them. The CDR3 protein is CASSLLVSGELFF. CDR3 sequence (DNA): TGTGCCAGCAGCTTACTAGTTAGCGGGGAGCTGTTTTTT.

The rearrangement joins TRBV23-1 to TRBJ2-5; D not certain. TRBV23-1 is placed among ORFs of uncertain function. Deletions cut 7 bases from V and 2 bases from J, with 5 bases between. This CDR3 is built from 11 residues. DNA for the CDR3: TGCGCCAGCAAGGGTCAAGAGACCCAGTACTTC. This sequence encodes CASKGQETQYF.

The chain recombines TRBV10-3 with TRBJ2-7; 8 bases map to TRBD2. The CDR3 consists of 14 residues. V lost 10 bases, J lost 4 bases, and 12 bases stayed unmatched. Germline CDR1 reads ENHRY; CDR2 reads SYGVKD. The CDR3 region is CASGQSGGLYEQYF. The CDR3 nucleotides are TGTGCCAGCGGACAAAGCGGGGGTCTATACGAGCAGTACTTC.

This clonotype was seen a few times. The V gene is TRBV6-6, the J gene TRBJ2-3, with D tentatively TRBD2 (5 bases). Per the germline V gene, CDR1 is MNHNY and CDR2 is SVGAGI (reference sequence). V was pared by 8 bases and J by 3 bases, with 15 bases between. The CDR3 spans 14 residues. CDR3 loop: CASGRGRGTDTQYF. For the CDR3, the DNA is TGTGCCAGCGGCCGTGGGCGCGGGACAGATACGCAGTATTTT.

The chain is built from TRBV7-9 and TRBJ2-3, with 8 bases that match TRBD2. This CDR3 spans 16 amino acids. Germline CDR1 and CDR2: SEHNR and FQNEAQ (reference sequence). Trimming removed 3 bases from V and 3 bases from J; junction bases left unmatched: 8. As DNA, the CDR3 is TGTGCCAGCAGCTTCCCGAGGACTAGCCTAACAGATACGCAGTATTTT. It translates to CASSFPRTSLTDTQYF.

This rearrangement joins TRBV15 to TRBJ2-5, with 9 positions matching TRBD1. The CDR3 spans 15 residues. Trimming at V came to 5 bases and at J to 4 bases, leaving 8 bases not matched to a gene. CDR1 is LNHNV, CDR2 YYDKDF, per germline (reference sequence). CDR3 protein: CATSLRDRVLETQYF. The DNA for the CDR3 is TGTGCCACCAGCTTACGGGACAGGGTTTTAGAGACCCAGTACTTC. The variable domain in full, with the rest retrieved from reference TRBV15 and TRBJ2-5, is DAMVIQNPRYQVTQFGKPVTLSCSQTLNHNVMYWYQQKSSQAPKLLFHYYDKDFNNEADTPDNFQSRRPNTSFCFLDIRSPGLGDTAMYLCATSLRDRVLETQYFGPGTRLLVL.

The rearrangement uses TRBV24-1 and TRBJ2-3; the D gene is possibly TRBD2 (5 bases). The V gene lost 2 bases and the J gene lost 1 base, with 9 bases spanning the gap. Looked up from germline, CDR1 is KGHDR and CDR2 is SFDVKD. The CDR3 contains 15 residues. CDR3 loop: CATSDYGGRTDTQYF. The CDR3 coding sequence is TGTGCCACCAGTGATTACGGCGGGCGCACAGATACGCAGTATTTT.